This passage covers 5 T cell receptor beta chains from one sample sequenced in a study of long-term antiretroviral therapy in people with HIV. Survey-level immunoSEQ v3.0 assays were run. Clones were sequenced by immunoSEQ multiplex PCR, and TCRdb holds only the in-frame ones, with some missing. The repertoire holds some 22,000 clones, 88% seen once, with roughly 3.4% in the top ten. Here the sequenced sample was unsorted PBMCs, taken 2.3 years after starting antiretroviral therapy. Receptor source: a man aged 55 to 70 with HIV.

This chain uses TRBV5-1 with TRBJ2-5; no clear D. Germline V CDR1 and CDR2: SGHRS, YFSETQ. The V end was cut by 5 bases, the J end by 4 bases, with 15 bases between. This CDR3 is built from 14 residues. CDR3 nucleotides: TGCGCCAGCAGTGATGTTTCGGGCGGAGAGACCCAGTACTTC. It yields the protein CASSDVSGGETQYF.

V is TRBV21-1 and J is TRBJ1-6. TRBV21-1 is a known pseudogene. This CDR3 contains 20 residues. As DNA, the CDR3 is TGTGCCAGCAGCAAAGTGGCTGATGACTGGGCTCTCTCCTATAATTCACCCCTCCACTTT. Translated, it gives CASSKVADDWALSYNSPLHF.

V and J are TRBV7-3 and TRBJ2-1; TRBD2 aligns across 8 bases. Trimming removed 4 bases from V and 4 bases from J; junction bases left unmatched: 6. Germline V gene data show CDR1 as SGHTA and CDR2 as FQGTGA. The CDR3 covers 15 residues. The CDR3 DNA reads TGTGCCAGCAGCTCCGGGGGGGCCCTATACAATGAGCAGTTCTTC. The encoded protein is CASSSGGALYNEQFF.

The V and J genes are TRBV11-1 and TRBJ2-5, with D possibly matching TRBD2 (5 bases). The CDR3 totals 14 residues. V dropped 5 bases and J dropped 3 bases, with 13 bases sitting between them. Looked up from germline, CDR1 is SGHAT and CDR2 is FQDESV (reference sequence). The CDR3 here is CASSEGSSEETQYF. The CDR3 DNA follows: TGTGCCAGCAGCGAAGGGAGTAGCGAAGAGACCCAGTACTTC.

CDR3 residues: CASSSHAEGLNTEAFF. The CDR3 region has the DNA TGCGCCAGCAGCTCCCACGCCGAGGGGCTAAACACTGAAGCTTTCTTT. The rearrangement links TRBV5-1 to TRBJ1-1; a weak D match, TRBD1 (5 bases). Looked up from germline, CDR1 is SGHRS and CDR2 is YFSETQ. Between the trimmed V and J ends, which lost 3 bases and 2 bases, there was a span of 17 bases. The length of the CDR3 is 16 residues.